This TCR beta chain derives from a study of OX40 agonist ivuxolimab in advanced cancers. The assay was immunoSEQ multiplex PCR, and TCRdb's table has in-frame clones only and misses some. This sample yields about 54,000 clones, of which just under 85% are seen a single time; 0.95% to 1.5% belongs to the top ten. The clonotype comes from an adult with an advanced solid tumor such as melanoma, head and neck, liver or kidney cancer. Sample: CD4+ or CD8+ T cells sorted from blood, taken in a trial of the OX40 agonist ivuxolimab.

Written as DNA, the CDR3 is TGTGCCAGCAGCTCCCGGACTAGCGGGGACGAGCAGTACTTC. Translating it yields CASSSRTSGDEQYF. V gene TRBV5-4 combines with J gene TRBJ2-7, with 12 bases that match TRBD2. The CDR3 runs 14 residues. Germline V lookup: CDR1 SGHNT, CDR2 YYREEE (reference sequence). V lost 3 bases, J lost 5 bases, and 3 bases stayed unmatched.